The rows below give T cell receptor beta chains drawn from one sample of a study of T cell repertoires in cytomegalovirus infection. MiXCR, applied by TCRdb to the reads, yields one record per CDR3 protein. The data contain some 180,000 distinct CDR3 sequences, about 15% of them seen just once; the ten biggest clones take up about 25%. Sample: CD8+ T cells from PBMCs. Every receptor here comes from a human donor in good health (CMV status not recorded). Some clones in this sample may be carry-over from other donors' samples. CDR3s include the opening cysteine and the closing phenylalanine or tryptophan. The D gene is left open where the match is weak. Size is stated for part of the rows, as once, few or many counts, or as a class when the clone is expanded.

D gene: -; V gene: TRBV4-1; J gene: TRBJ2-7; clone size: few; CDR3 DNA: TGCGCCAGCAGCCAGAAGGACCAGCAGTACTTC; CDR3 protein: CASSQKDQQYF
D gene: TRBD1; V gene: TRBV12-3/TRBV12-4; J gene: TRBJ1-4; clone size: few; CDR3 DNA: TGTGCCAGCAGTTCGTCGACAGGGCGCTATGAAAAACTGTTTTTT; CDR3 protein: CASSSSTGRYEKLFF
D gene: -; V gene: TRBV28; J gene: TRBJ2-1; clone size: few; CDR3 DNA: TGTGCCAGCAGTGAAGACAGGAATGAGCAGTTCTTC; CDR3 protein: CASSEDRNEQFF
D gene: -; V gene: TRBV7-6; J gene: TRBJ1-5; clone size: few; CDR3 DNA: TGTGCCAGCAGCTTATCGGACACCTTACCTAATCAGCCCCAGCATTTT; CDR3 protein: CASSLSDTLPNQPQHF
D gene: -; V gene: TRBV12-3/TRBV12-4; J gene: TRBJ1-4; clone size: -; CDR3 DNA: TGTGCCAGCAGTTTGTGGGGTCGGGAAAAACTGTTTTTT; CDR3 protein: CASSLWGREKLFF
D gene: -; V gene: TRBV7-6; J gene: TRBJ2-1; clone size: few; CDR3 DNA: TGTGCCAGCAGCTTTTCTCACCTGACAGGAGAAAATGAGCAGTTCTTC; CDR3 protein: CASSFSHLTGENEQFF
D gene: -; V gene: TRBV6-2/TRBV6-3; J gene: TRBJ1-1; clone size: -; CDR3 DNA: TGTGCCAGCAGTTACGTAGGGGAGGTAACTTTCTTT; CDR3 protein: CASSYVGEVTFF
D gene: -; V gene: TRBV14; J gene: TRBJ2-5; clone size: few; CDR3 DNA: TGTGCCAGCAGTAGAACCTATCTCGGGGAGACCCAGTACTTC; CDR3 protein: CASSRTYLGETQYF
D gene: -; V gene: TRBV4-1; J gene: TRBJ1-4; clone size: few; CDR3 DNA: TGCGCCAGCAGCCAAACGTTCGCGGCAACTAATGAAAAACTGTTTTTT; CDR3 protein: CASSQTFAATNEKLFF
D gene: TRBD2; V gene: TRBV7-9; J gene: TRBJ2-1; clone size: -; CDR3 DNA: TGTGCCAGCAGCGGAAGCGGGGGGCATGGTGAGCAGTTCTTC; CDR3 protein: CASSGSGGHGEQFF
D gene: TRBD2; V gene: TRBV28; J gene: TRBJ2-7; clone size: many; CDR3 DNA: TGTGCCAGCAGTCAGCTACTAGCGGGGGACTCCTACGAGCAGTACTTC; CDR3 protein: CASSQLLAGDSYEQYF
D gene: -; V gene: TRBV11-2; J gene: TRBJ1-1; clone size: -; CDR3 DNA: TGTGCCAGCAGCTTAGTTGGTCTGAACACTGAAGCTTTCTTT; CDR3 protein: CASSLVGLNTEAFF
D gene: -; V gene: TRBV12-3/TRBV12-4; J gene: TRBJ1-5; clone size: few; CDR3 DNA: TGTGCCAGCAGGCCGGGACCCAATCAGCCCCAGCATTTT; CDR3 protein: CASRPGPNQPQHF
D gene: TRBD2; V gene: TRBV5-1; J gene: TRBJ2-3; clone size: few; CDR3 DNA: TGCGCCAGCAGCCCCCGGACTAGCGGGGGCCTCACAGATACGCAGTATTTT; CDR3 protein: CASSPRTSGGLTDTQYF
D gene: -; V gene: TRBV27; J gene: TRBJ2-2; clone size: once; CDR3 DNA: TGTGCCAGCAGTTACCCCGAGGGGGGCGGGAAGAACACCGGGGAGCTGTTTTTT; CDR3 protein: CASSYPEGGGKNTGELFF